The present entry profiles one T cell receptor (beta chain) with its context. Sequencing used immunoSEQ multiplex PCR; TCRdb keeps in-frame clones, though not all of them. The repertoire includes more than 50,000 clones, around 85% of them detected once, and 2.9% sits in the top ten. As to time point: baseline, week 1 (first vaccination visit). Treatment indicated: pre-vaccination baseline after standard-of-care therapy. This sample is part of a study of a mutant IDH1 vaccine in newly diagnosed glioma. The CDR3 sequence is 15 residues long. Germline assignment: CDR1 LGHNA and CDR2 YNFKEQ. Deletions cut 0 bases from V and 8 bases from J, with 13 bases between.

The sample was PBMCs, taken from a glioma patient treated with radiotherapy, temozolomide or both. This TCR was recovered from a man aged 25 to 40 with glioma. The chain employs TRBV4-2 and TRBJ1-4; D possibly corresponds to TRBD1 (5 bases). The CDR3 sequence: CASSQDGPGDEKLFF. In DNA, the CDR3 is TGTGCCAGCAGCCAAGATGGGCCGGGGGACGAAAAACTGTTTTTT.